The rows below give T cell receptor beta chains drawn from one sample of a study of regulatory T cells. Libraries were prepared by immunoSEQ multiplex PCR; TCRdb keeps only in-frame clonotypes and omits some of them. Of roughly 23,000 clones in the sample, 70% to 90% were seen once. What was sequenced was conventional CD4+ T cells sorted from blood. The receptors stem from a child aged 5-17 years with CD3G deficiency. CDR3s include the opening cysteine and the closing phenylalanine or tryptophan. Fields, in order: J gene, V gene, clone size, D gene, CDR3 length, CDR3 protein, CDR3 DNA. A D gene is named only where the DNA matches it firmly. Clone size is not always given. Where it is, it says once, few, many or a class for expanded clones.

>TRBJ2-1|TRBV7-8|few|NA|14
CASSLDGSYNEQFF
TGTGCCAGCAGCTTAGATGGCTCCTACAATGAGCAGTTCTTC
>TRBJ2-7|TRBV11-2|NA|NA|16
CASSLGPGGSPYEQYF
TGTGCCAGCAGCTTAGGCCCAGGAGGGTCCCCCTACGAGCAGTACTTC
>TRBJ2-3|TRBV5-1|NA|NA|18
CASSTQGSTGKHTDTQYF
TGCGCCAGCAGTACGCAGGGAAGCACGGGGAAACACACAGATACGCAGTATTTT
>TRBJ2-5|TRBV7-9|NA|TRBD2|16
CASSKKGTSGKETQYF
TGTGCCAGCAGCAAAAAAGGGACTAGCGGGAAAGAGACCCAGTACTTC
>TRBJ2-3|TRBV19|NA|NA|13
CASSITLTDTQYF
TGTGCCAGTAGTATAACCCTGACGGATACGCAGTATTTT
>TRBJ2-3|TRBV28|NA|NA|14
CASSRMKARDTQYF
TGTGCCAGCAGTAGAATGAAGGCTAGGGATACGCAGTATTTT
>TRBJ2-4|TRBV6-1|NA|TRBD2|18
CASSAGLAESGAKNIQYF
TGTGCCAGCAGTGCAGGCCTAGCGGAGTCGGGAGCCAAAAACATTCAGTACTTC
>TRBJ2-7|TRBV28|NA|TRBD1|15
CASSTTRTGAYEQYF
TGTGCCAGCAGCACAACACGGACAGGGGCCTACGAGCAGTACTTC
>TRBJ2-5|TRBV5-1|NA|TRBD2|15
CASSLGASGGETQYF
TGCGCCAGCAGCTTGGGAGCTAGCGGAGGCGAGACCCAGTACTTC
>TRBJ2-7|TRBV9|NA|NA|13
CASSAHLNGEQYF
TGTGCCAGCAGCGCTCACCTAAATGGCGAGCAGTACTTC
>TRBJ2-5|TRBV5-1|medium-sized|NA|15
CASSLEVGYQETQYF
TGCGCCAGCAGCTTGGAAGTGGGATACCAAGAGACCCAGTACTTC
>TRBJ2-7|TRBV6-8|NA|NA|11
CASSWGYEQYF
TGTGCCAGCAGTTGGGGTTACGAGCAGTACTTC
>TRBJ2-2|TRBV11-2|NA|NA|13
CASSSRRTGELFF
TGTGCCAGCAGCTCGCGGCGCACCGGGGAGCTGTTTTTT
>TRBJ2-7|TRBV28|NA|NA|15
CASSRGPTIPYEQYF
TGTGCCAGCAGTCGTGGGCCTACCATCCCCTACGAGCAGTACTTC
>TRBJ2-7|TRBV7-2|few|TRBD1|14
CASSFRTGNYEQYF
TGTGCCAGCAGCTTTCGGACAGGGAACTACGAGCAGTACTTC
>TRBJ1-4|TRBV6-1|once|NA|15
CASTEQGLPNEKLFF
TGTGCCAGCACCGAACAGGGACTGCCTAATGAAAAACTGTTTTTT
>TRBJ2-7|TRBV6-1|NA|TRBD2|15
CASAGASGRAYEQYF
TGTGCCAGCGCGGGAGCGAGCGGGAGAGCCTACGAGCAGTACTTC
>TRBJ2-2|TRBV18|NA|NA|12
CASSRAVGELFF
TGTGCCAGCTCAAGGGCCGTCGGGGAGCTGTTTTTT
>TRBJ2-2|TRBV5-1|NA|NA|13
CASRQTNTGELFF
TGCGCCAGCCGACAGACGAACACCGGGGAGCTGTTTTTT
>TRBJ2-1|TRBV28|NA|NA|14
CASSFRLSYNEQFF
TGTGCCAGCAGTTTCAGGTTAAGCTACAATGAGCAGTTCTTC
>TRBJ2-1|TRBV5-1|NA|NA|13
CASRATGWGEQFF
TGCGCCAGCAGGGCGACAGGCTGGGGAGAGCAGTTCTTC
>TRBJ1-1|TRBV28|NA|TRBD1|14
CASRQGGEDTEAFF
TGTGCCAGCAGACAAGGGGGCGAGGACACTGAAGCTTTCTTT
>TRBJ1-2|TRBV19|NA|TRBD1|14
CASSPRGTVYGYTF
TGTGCCAGTAGTCCCCGGGGGACAGTCTATGGCTACACCTTC
>TRBJ2-2|TRBV5-1|NA|TRBD1|17
CASSLRTGTGGTGELFF
TGCGCCAGCAGCTTGAGAACCGGGACAGGGGGCACCGGGGAGCTGTTTTTT
>TRBJ2-1|TRBV27|NA|NA|14
CASSPRGRHNEQFF
TGTGCCAGCAGTCCCCGGGGGAGGCACAATGAGCAGTTCTTC
>TRBJ2-1|TRBV7-8|NA|NA|13
CASSLQVGAIQFF
TGTGCCAGCAGCCTACAGGTGGGGGCCATCCAGTTCTTC
>TRBJ2-1|TRBV5-1|once|NA|12
CASSLEGGLPFF
TGCGCCAGCAGCTTGGAAGGCGGGCTGCCGTTCTTC
>TRBJ2-7|TRBV5-1|NA|NA|13
CASSLATDMKQYF
TGCGCCAGCAGCTTGGCCACCGATATGAAGCAGTACTTC
>TRBJ2-7|TRBV6-1|once|NA|13
CASSRDRPYEQYF
TGTGCCAGCAGCCGGGACCGTCCCTACGAGCAGTACTTC
>TRBJ2-7|TRBV18|NA|NA|14
CASSPKGNSYEQYF
TGTGCCAGCTCACCAAAGGGGAACTCCTACGAGCAGTACTTC
>TRBJ2-1|TRBV5-1|NA|NA|13
CASRTDAYNEQFF
TGCGCCAGCAGGACCGACGCCTACAATGAGCAGTTCTTC
>TRBJ1-2|TRBV28|NA|NA|19
CASSPMVPPFFLRHYGYTF
TGTGCCAGCAGTCCTATGGTTCCCCCATTTTTCCTCCGCCACTATGGCTACACCTTC
>TRBJ2-7|TRBV28|NA|NA|12
CASSGAAGEQYF
TGTGCCAGCAGTGGGGCCGCGGGCGAGCAGTACTTC
>TRBJ2-5|TRBV6-1|NA|NA|14
CASSVMAPQETQYF
TGTGCCAGCAGTGTAATGGCCCCGCAAGAGACCCAGTACTTC
>TRBJ1-6|TRBV7-7|NA|NA|14
CASSLASFRSPLHF
TGTGCTAGCAGCTTAGCTTCTTTCCGGTCACCCCTCCACTTT
>TRBJ2-2|TRBV11-2|NA|TRBD2|18
CASSFGLAGRGGTGELFF
TGTGCCAGCAGCTTCGGACTAGCGGGAAGAGGAGGAACCGGGGAGCTGTTTTTT
>TRBJ2-6|TRBV11-2|once|TRBD1|17
CASSLGTGLAGANVLTF
TGTGCCAGCAGCTTAGGGACAGGGCTAGCTGGGGCCAACGTCCTGACTTTC
>TRBJ2-2|TRBV5-1|NA|TRBD2|18
CASSPGLAGGSNTGELFF
TGCGCCAGCAGCCCGGGACTAGCGGGAGGTTCGAACACCGGGGAGCTGTTTTTT
>TRBJ2-2|TRBV7-9|NA|NA|17
CASSRSSFSANTGELFF
TGTGCCAGCAGCCGAAGCAGTTTCTCCGCGAACACCGGGGAGCTGTTTTTT
>TRBJ1-3|TRBV5-6|once|NA|17
CASRPHRLEFSGNTIYF
TGTGCCAGCCGTCCCCACAGGTTAGAATTTTCGGGAAACACCATATATTTT
>TRBJ2-1|TRBV30|NA|NA|13
CAWSSRPYNEQFF
TGTGCCTGGAGTTCTAGGCCCTACAATGAGCAGTTCTTC
>TRBJ1-5|TRBV19|NA|NA|14
CASSLAGYSQPQHF
TGTGCCAGTAGTTTGGCAGGGTACAGTCAGCCCCAGCATTTT